This is a list of T cell receptor beta chains from one sample in a study of type 1 regulatory T cells. TCRdb independently ran MiXCR on the reads; one entry per CDR3 protein. Here the sample spans 60,000 to 70,000 distinct CDR3 sequences, about 50% being singletons. These receptors have no known antigen. The sample taken for sequencing was cultured non-Tr1 T cells, either the whole culture or a sorted T cell fraction (not recorded which). Receptors originate from a human donor in good health. Both conserved end residues are part of each CDR3. A D gene is named only where the DNA matches it firmly. Not every row has a clone size; where given, it reads once, few, many or a size class.

NA,TRBJ1-2,TRBV5-1,TRBD1,TGCGCCAGCAGCTTGAGGGACAGTAACTATGGCTACACCTTC,CASSLRDSNYGYTF
NA,TRBJ2-7,TRBV18,TRBD1,TGTGCCAGCTCCCCGGGACAGCACGACGAGCAGTACTTC,CASSPGQHDEQYF
few,TRBJ2-1,TRBV6-5,TRBD1,TGTGCCAGCAGTTACTCATCCCCTGGGACAGGTAAAGCGAGTAAGTTCTTC,CASSYSSPGTGKASKFF
few,TRBJ1-4,TRBV7-2,NA,TGTGCCAGCAGCTACGGGGGATATGAAAAACTGTTTTTT,CASSYGGYEKLFF
few,TRBJ2-5,TRBV7-3,NA,TGTGCCAGCAGCTTAAAGAGGGAGGTGACACAAGAGACCCAGTACTTC,CASSLKREVTQETQYF
NA,TRBJ2-6,TRBV5-1,NA,TGCGCCAGCAGAAACCCCGGGGCCAACGTCCTGACTTTC,CASRNPGANVLTF
few,TRBJ2-2,TRBV6-2/TRBV6-3,NA,TGTGCCAGCAATCTATGGGGCACCGGGGAGCTGTTTTTT,CASNLWGTGELFF
few,TRBJ1-2,TRBV19,TRBD1,TGTGCCAGCACAGGGGCGCTGTATGGCTACACCTTC,CASTGALYGYTF
few,TRBJ1-2,TRBV10-2,TRBD1,TGCGCCAGCAGTGAGATCACAGGGGACTATGGCTACACCTTC,CASSEITGDYGYTF
few,TRBJ1-5,TRBV10-3,TRBD1,TGTGCCATCAGGGGGGACAGTTCTCAGCCCCAGCATTTT,CAIRGDSSQPQHF
NA,TRBJ2-5,TRBV12-3/TRBV12-4,NA,TGTGCCAGCAGATACGGATCGGCCATCCAAGAGACCCAGTACTTC,CASRYGSAIQETQYF
many,TRBJ1-1,TRBV6-1,NA,TGTGCCAGCAGTGAGGCCCAGCTGAACACTGAAGCTTTCTTT,CASSEAQLNTEAFF
NA,TRBJ1-6,TRBV25-1,TRBD1,TGTGCCAGCAGAGCCCCGACAGGGGGGAATTCACCCCTCCACTTT,CASRAPTGGNSPLHF
NA,TRBJ2-1,TRBV4-3,TRBD2,TGCGCCAGCAGCCAAGCCAGCGGGGGGGCGGTTGAGCAGTTCTTC,CASSQASGGAVEQFF
NA,TRBJ1-1,TRBV18,TRBD1,TGTGCCAGCTCACCACGGCGGACAGGGGGCTGGAACACTGAAGCTTTCTTT,CASSPRRTGGWNTEAFF
few,TRBJ2-3,TRBV7-2,TRBD1,TGTGCCAGCAGCTTAAATAGGGGGCGGTCAGATACGCAGTATTTT,CASSLNRGRSDTQYF
NA,TRBJ2-7,TRBV20-1,NA,TGCAGTGCTTGGGGCGGGCTAGCCGTATACGAGCAGTACTTC,CSAWGGLAVYEQYF
NA,TRBJ2-7,TRBV4-2,TRBD2,TGTGCCAGCAGCACCCGACCGAAGACTAGCGGCGTAGTTAAGTCCTACGAGCAGTACTTC,CASSTRPKTSGVVKSYEQYF
NA,TRBJ1-1,TRBV7-8,NA,TGTGCCAGCGCGTCCAGGGTTTTCACTGAAGCTTTCTTT,CASASRVFTEAFF
few,TRBJ2-1,TRBV7-9,NA,TGTGCCAGCAGCCCCCTTTGGGACGCCCAGAATGAGCAGTTCTTC,CASSPLWDAQNEQFF
NA,TRBJ2-3,TRBV11-2,NA,TGTGCCAGCAGCTGGCCGGTAGCCGGCACAGATACGCAGTATTTT,CASSWPVAGTDTQYF
NA,TRBJ1-2,TRBV5-1,NA,TGCGCCAGCAGCTTGGGCCGCATATGGGGCTACACCTTC,CASSLGRIWGYTF
NA,TRBJ2-5,TRBV3-1,NA,TGTGCCAGCAGCCAAAACGGGGTAGAAGAGACCCAGTACTTC,CASSQNGVEETQYF
NA,TRBJ2-1,TRBV12-3/TRBV12-4,NA,TGTGCCAGCAGCCTATACCGGGACAGAGCATCTGGGGTGCGGCGGGGTGAGCAGTTCTTC,CASSLYRDRASGVRRGEQFF
NA,TRBJ1-1,TRBV12-3/TRBV12-4,NA,TGTGCCAGCAGTCCCCAGGACTACACTGAAGCTTTCTTT,CASSPQDYTEAFF
few,TRBJ2-1,TRBV12-3/TRBV12-4,NA,TGTGCCAGCGGACCCCCGGGTGTGTACAATGAGCAGTTCTTC,CASGPPGVYNEQFF
NA,TRBJ2-1,TRBV27,TRBD2,TGTGCCAGCAGTTTGGAGCGGGGGAGGTCCTACAATGAGCAGTTCTTC,CASSLERGRSYNEQFF
once,TRBJ2-6,TRBV5-4,NA,TGTGCCAGCTCCCGGACCGAGAGCTCTGGGGGCAACGTCCTGACTTTC,CASSRTESSGGNVLTF
few,TRBJ2-5,TRBV20-1,NA,TGCAGTGCCCTCCCTGAGGGGCAGACCCAGTACTTC,CSALPEGQTQYF
few,TRBJ1-1,TRBV5-1,TRBD1,TGCGCCAGCAGCTTGGTCGGGACAGGGGGATTCACTGAAGCTTTCTTT,CASSLVGTGGFTEAFF
NA,TRBJ1-5,TRBV6-1,NA,TGTGCCAGCATAACTTCCCCCGGGCCCCAGCATTTT,CASITSPGPQHF
NA,TRBJ1-5,TRBV12-3/TRBV12-4,TRBD1,TGTGCCAGCAGTGCCTCGGACAGGGTCAATCAGCCCCAGCATTTT,CASSASDRVNQPQHF
NA,TRBJ1-2,TRBV10-3,NA,TGTGCCATCAGTGAGAGGACGCACCTTAACTATGGCTACACCTTC,CAISERTHLNYGYTF
NA,TRBJ1-3,TRBV6-1,NA,TGTGCCGGTTCGTTATCCTCTGGAAACACCATATATTTT,CAGSLSSGNTIYF
NA,TRBJ1-3,TRBV10-2,NA,TGCGCCAGCAGATCCGAGACAGTAGCTGGAAACACCATATATTTT,CASRSETVAGNTIYF
NA,TRBJ1-1,TRBV5-1,TRBD1,TGCGCCAGCAGCTCGACAGGGAAAGACACTGAAGCTTTCTTT,CASSSTGKDTEAFF
NA,TRBJ2-3,TRBV25-1,TRBD2,TGTGCCAGCAGTGAATCAAGCGGGGCCCTCACAGATACGCAGTATTTT,CASSESSGALTDTQYF
few,TRBJ2-5,TRBV7-6,NA,TGTGCCAGCAGCTTCGGGGGTATAGACCAAGAGACCCAGTACTTC,CASSFGGIDQETQYF
NA,TRBJ2-5,TRBV11-1,TRBD2,TGTGCCAGCAGCCCGGGACTAGCGGCGGAGACCCAGTACTTC,CASSPGLAAETQYF
NA,TRBJ1-2,TRBV7-9,NA,TGTGCCAGCAGCCCTTTTCTCGATTTCAACTATGGCTACACCTTC,CASSPFLDFNYGYTF
NA,TRBJ1-5,TRBV20-1,TRBD1,TGCAGTGCTAGGGATATAACAGGGGGCACTCAATATAGCAATCAGCCCCAGCATTTT,CSARDITGGTQYSNQPQHF
NA,TRBJ2-1,TRBV6-2/TRBV6-3,NA,TGTGCCAGCGGGGGACAATATAACAATGAGCAGTTCTTC,CASGGQYNNEQFF
NA,TRBJ1-3,TRBV9,NA,TGTGCCAGCAGCCCAACAGTGAAAGGAAACACCATATATTTT,CASSPTVKGNTIYF
NA,TRBJ2-3,TRBV7-3,TRBD2,TGTGCCAGCAGCTCGGCTAGCGGGGTCGGAGATACGCAGTATTTT,CASSSASGVGDTQYF
few,TRBJ1-1,TRBV19,NA,TGTGCCAGTAGTACCCTTGAACGGGGTAGAGCTGAAGCTTTCTTT,CASSTLERGRAEAFF
few,TRBJ2-6,TRBV5-1,NA,TGCGCCAGCAGCTCGGGCTCTGGGGCCAACGTCCTGACTTTC,CASSSGSGANVLTF
NA,TRBJ2-5,TRBV3-1,TRBD2,TGTGCCAGCAGCCTCCGACTAGCGGGGGGCCAAGAGACCCAGTACTTC,CASSLRLAGGQETQYF
few,TRBJ1-3,TRBV3-1,TRBD1,TGTGCCAGCAGCCTCAACAGGGGTATCGGAAACACCATATATTTT,CASSLNRGIGNTIYF
NA,TRBJ2-1,TRBV20-1,NA,TGCAGTGCTGTACAGGATACTTTAGGCTCCTACAATGAGCAGTTCTTC,CSAVQDTLGSYNEQFF
NA,TRBJ2-1,TRBV3-1,NA,TGTGCCAGCAGCCAAGATGAGCGGAGAGGATTCTACAATGAGCAGTTCTTC,CASSQDERRGFYNEQFF